A single sample gave rise to the 20 T cell receptor beta chains below, sequenced in a study of cytomegalovirus exposure and HLA in healthy donors. Both 60 Vbeta primers and 13 Jbeta primers went into the PCR. TCRdb's copy holds only in-frame clones and misses some; the assay was immunoSEQ multiplex PCR. The top ten clones hold 7% of a sample with about 160,000 clones, 65% to 85% of them seen once. The sequenced sample consisted of PBMCs. These TCRs come from a woman in her thirties or forties in good health and CMV-seropositive.

The genes are TRBV19 and TRBJ1-6; D is undetermined. This CDR3 has 13 amino acids. V lost 7 bases to trimming and J lost 1 base, with 5 bases between them. The germline V gene has CDR1 LNHDA and CDR2 SQIVND (reference sequence). DNA of the CDR3: TGTGCCAGTACGGTTTCCTATAATTCACCCCTCCACTTT. It specifies CASTVSYNSPLHF.

V and J are TRBV6-5 and TRBJ2-5, with D tentatively TRBD2 (7 bases). This CDR3 is 15 amino acids long. Germline V CDR1 and CDR2: MNHEY, SVGAGI. V lost 5 bases to trimming and J lost 2 bases, with 15 bases between them. The CDR3 sequence: CASSRGGGAQETQYF. CDR3 DNA sequence: TGTGCCAGCAGTCGGGGTGGGGGGGCACAAGAGACCCAGTACTTC.

This chain uses TRBV10-1 with TRBJ2-7, with D possibly TRBD2 on 6 matching bases. Germline loops: CDR1 WNHNN, CDR2 SYGVQD (reference sequence). V lost 2 bases and J 2 bases, leaving 13 bases between the germline ends. The CDR3 totals 15 residues. CDR3 sequence reads: CASSEGGRSAYEQYF. The CDR3 nucleotides read TGCGCCAGCAGTGAGGGGGGGAGGTCGGCCTACGAGCAGTACTTC.

V usage is TRBV5-4 and J usage is TRBJ2-2, with 9 bases lining up with TRBD2. CDR1 is SGHNT and CDR2 is YYREEE in the germline V gene (reference sequence). Losses at the gene ends were 7 bases for V and 6 bases for J; bases not matched to a gene: 10. CDR3 size: 15 residues. CDR3: CASWKGGGAPGELFF. The CDR3 coding sequence is TGTGCCAGCTGGAAAGGCGGGGGGGCTCCCGGGGAGCTGTTTTTT.

This chain uses TRBV5-8 with TRBJ1-2, with TRBD1 matching over 7 bases. The germline V gene encodes CDR1 SGHTS and CDR2 YDEGEE. This CDR3 has 14 residues. Trimming at V came to 2 bases and at J to 4 bases, leaving 5 bases not matched to a gene. The CDR3 region is CASSFEQGTYGYTF. CDR3 bases: TGTGCCAGCAGCTTTGAACAGGGGACCTATGGCTACACCTTC.

The rearrangement links TRBV29-1 to TRBJ2-3; 7 positions agree with TRBD1. The CDR3 extends over 15 amino acids. The germline V gene encodes CDR1 SQVTM and CDR2 ANQGSEA. Unmatched junction bases numbered 12, after V lost 7 bases and J lost 2 bases. CDR3 loop: CSAVRDSVFTDTQYF. CDR3 bases: TGCAGCGCAGTCCGGGACAGCGTCTTCACAGATACGCAGTATTTT.

This chain connects TRBV19 to TRBJ2-3; the D gene is possibly TRBD2 (5 bases). The germline V gene has CDR1 LNHDA and CDR2 SQIVND (reference sequence). This CDR3 comprises 14 residues. The V gene lost 6 bases and the J gene lost 0 bases, with 10 bases spanning the gap. The CDR3 spells CASSRAGSTDTQYF. The CDR3 coding sequence is TGTGCCAGTAGCCGGGCGGGTAGCACAGATACGCAGTATTTT.

With regard to this clone: One end of the junction does not line up with germline, which may come from a read error. The V call is TRBV7-9, the J call TRBJ1-2; no definite D call. This CDR3 spans 12 amino acids. CDR1 is SEHNR, CDR2 FQNEAQ, per germline (reference sequence). This chain's CDR3 is CSSSLGQEGYTF. CDR3 DNA: TGTTCCAGCAGCTTAGGTCAGGAAGGCTACACCTTC.

The V gene is TRBV15, the J gene TRBJ2-7; no definite D call. Per the germline V gene, CDR1 is LNHNV and CDR2 is YYDKDF (reference sequence). This CDR3 is 14 amino acids long. The V end lost 0 bases, the J end lost 4 bases, and 10 bases lay between the germline ends. The CDR3 coding sequence is TGTGCCACCAGCAGAGATCCCCTCTCGTACGAGCAGTACTTC. Amino acid sequence: CATSRDPLSYEQYF.

The chain carries TRBV28 and TRBJ1-4; 7 bases fit TRBD1. Per germline, CDR1 MDHEN and CDR2 SYDVKM. The CDR3 loop spans 11 amino acids. Trimming removed 4 bases from V and 10 bases from J; junction bases left unmatched: 0. CDR3 amino acids: CASSSGGKLFF. DNA of the CDR3: TGTGCCAGCAGTTCAGGGGGAAAACTGTTTTTT.

The gene calls are TRBV6-1 and TRBJ1-1, with unresolved D. Between the trimmed V and J ends, which lost 2 bases and 7 bases, there was a span of 14 bases. The CDR3 sequence is 14 residues long. Germline CDR1 is MNHNS and CDR2 is SASEGT. CDR3 loop: CASSESRMAGEAFF. Here the CDR3 DNA reads TGTGCCAGCAGTGAATCCCGTATGGCAGGTGAAGCTTTCTTT.

The rearrangement links TRBV7-8 to TRBJ2-7, with TRBD1 as a possible D gene (6 bases). V was cut by 1 base and J by 2 bases, with 12 bases left in between. The CDR3 runs to 15 residues. CDR1 and CDR2 (germline): SGHVS, FQNEAQ. The CDR3 sequence is CASSLGAPGAYEQYF. In DNA form, the CDR3 reads TGTGCCAGCAGCTTAGGGGCCCCAGGGGCCTACGAGCAGTACTTC.

The chain joins TRBV6-1 to TRBJ2-5, with 7 nucleotides matching TRBD1. The CDR3 has 14 amino acids. Germline CDR1 and CDR2: MNHNS and SASEGT. Trimming cost V 6 bases and J 3 bases; bases outside gene matches: 7. The CDR3 is CASRDVDRKETQYF. The CDR3 bases are TGTGCCAGCAGGGATGTGGACAGGAAAGAGACCCAGTACTTC.

This clone was observed once. CDR3 amino acids: CASSTSSGGRNTQYF. DNA of the CDR3: TGTGCCAGTAGCACCTCTAGCGGGGGGCGGAATACGCAGTATTTT. V usage is TRBV19 and J usage is TRBJ2-3; 11 nucleotides align to TRBD2. The CDR3 spans 15 residues. Germline values: CDR1 LNHDA, CDR2 SQIVND (reference sequence). Losses at the gene ends were 6 bases for V and 7 bases for J; bases not matched to a gene: 9.

The chain carries TRBV6-6 and TRBJ2-1; no clear D. Germline V CDR1 and CDR2: MNHNY, SVGAGI (reference sequence). The CDR3 spans 13 residues. Trimming shortened V by 0 bases and J by 8 bases, and 8 bases separated the two germline ends. This CDR3 is CASSYSTSHEQFF. CDR3 sequence (DNA): TGTGCCAGCAGTTACTCGACTTCCCATGAGCAGTTCTTC.

CDR3 in DNA: TGTGCCAGCAGTGTAGGGGGTTGGCGAACCGGGGAGCTGTTTTTT. Residues: CASSVGGWRTGELFF. The rearrangement uses TRBV2 and TRBJ2-2; a weak D match, TRBD1 (6 bases). Germline V gives CDR1 SNHLY, CDR2 FYNNEI. V shed 4 bases and J shed 5 bases, with 14 bases lying between them. The CDR3 is made up of 15 amino acids. Full variable domain (missing parts from reference TRBV2 and TRBJ2-2): EPEVTQTPSHQVTQMGQEVILRCVPISNHLYFYWYRQILGQKVEFLVSFYNNEISEKSEIFDDQFSVERPDGSNFTLKIRSTKLEDSAMYFCASSVGGWRTGELFFGEGSRLTVL.

This chain joins TRBV27 and TRBJ1-6, with 7 bases fitting TRBD1. J was trimmed by 11 bases and V by 6 bases; bases with no gene match: 7. This CDR3 contains 13 residues. Germline V gene sequence: CDR1 MNHEY, CDR2 SMNVEV (reference sequence). The chain's CDR3 is CASRKDRLTPLHF. The CDR3 region has the DNA TGTGCCAGCAGGAAGGACAGGTTGACACCCCTCCACTTT.

V usage is TRBV30 and J usage is TRBJ2-7; possible D gene TRBD2, 5 bases. The CDR3 length is 16 residues. Trimming removed 1 base from V and 2 bases from J, with 18 bases in between. CDR1 and CDR2 (germline): GTSNPN, SVGIG (reference sequence). CDR3 bases: TGTGCCTGGAGTGCCCGGGGAGAAGTTGGAGCCTACGAGCAGTACTTC. Translated: CAWSARGEVGAYEQYF.

The genes are TRBV7-6 and TRBJ2-3; 11 positions agree with TRBD2. Per the germline V gene, CDR1 is SGHVS and CDR2 is FNYEAQ. There are 18 residues in the CDR3. With V trimmed by 5 bases and J by 1 base, 11 bases remained unmatched. This chain's CDR3 is CASSPGLAGSSGTDTQYF. CDR3 sequence (DNA): TGTGCCAGCAGCCCCGGACTAGCGGGCTCCTCTGGCACAGATACGCAGTATTTT. Full variable domain (missing parts from reference TRBV7-6 and TRBJ2-3): GAGVSQSPRYKVTKRGQDVALRCDPISGHVSLYWYRQALGQGPEFLTYFNYEAQQDKSGLPNDRFSAERPEGSISTLTIQRTEQRDSAMYRCASSPGLAGSSGTDTQYFGPGTRLTVL.

J is TRBJ2-7 and V is TRBV15; 7 bases line up with TRBD1. This CDR3 spans 13 amino acids. In germline, CDR1 is LNHNV, CDR2 YYDKDF (reference sequence). J was trimmed by 0 bases and V by 8 bases; bases with no gene match: 4. CDR3 region: CATRDSSSYEQYF. CDR3 DNA sequence: TGTGCCACCCGGGACAGTAGCTCCTACGAGCAGTACTTC.